The T cell receptor (beta chain) under discussion was sequenced for a study of blood T cell repertoires in COVID-19. V was cut by 0 bases and J by 8 bases, with 25 bases left in between. The CDR3 contains 17 residues. The germline V gene has CDR1 GTSNPN and CDR2 SVGIG (reference sequence). Only in-frame clones appear in the TCRdb table, and some are missing; sequencing was by immunoSEQ multiplex PCR. Found here are over 65,000 clones, about nine tenths of them singletons; the top ten hold less than 9%. Specimen: peripheral blood. The chain links TRBV30 to TRBJ2-5; possibly TRBD1 for D (8 bases). The sequence was obtained from a man in his thirties or forties with acute or convalescent COVID-19. The CDR3: CAWSVGGTGGTSGTQYF. CDR3 nucleotide sequence: TGTGCCTGGAGTGTGGGGGGGACAGGCGGAACTAGTGGAACCCAGTACTTC.